The present T cell receptor (beta chain) was sequenced within a study of cytomegalovirus exposure and HLA in healthy donors. Study background: Genetic ancestry analysis placed around 76% of the approximately 400 donors that were genotyped in the Caucasian-associated cluster. Study results and limitations: Further analysis was carried out later, and it showed several of the most significant clusters appearing linked to common viral pathogens. Per a later analysis, about 18,000 TCR beta sequences showed association with HLA alleles at 0.05 false discovery rate.

This clone was seen a single time. Its specificity is not known. Researchers ran the PCR with 60 Vbeta and 13 Jbeta primers. The assay was immunoSEQ multiplex PCR, and TCRdb's table has in-frame clones only and misses some. The table has 100,000 to 150,000 clones, around 81% seen once. With 0 bases removed from V and 5 bases from J, the gap between germline ends came to 14 bases. Germline CDR1 reads MNHNS; CDR2 reads SASEGT. CDR3 length: 15 amino acids. Donors likely had unrecorded immune exposures despite being nominally healthy when sampled. The chain couples TRBV6-1 to TRBJ2-7; weak D call: TRBD1 (5 bases). The sequence was obtained from a man in his late teens or twenties in good health and CMV-seronegative. Sequencing was carried out using PBMCs. CDR3 in amino acids: CASSEAEQGSDEQYF. CDR3 sequence (DNA): TGTGCCAGCAGTGAAGCGGAGCAGGGCAGCGACGAGCAGTACTTC.